This T cell receptor beta chain was captured in a study of cytomegalovirus exposure and HLA in healthy donors. Findings and limits, study-wide: In presence/absence analyses, roughly uniform sequencing depth across donors was assumed.

This CDR3 is 14 amino acids long. Germline V gene sequence: CDR1 SGHTS, CDR2 YDEGEE. V was clipped by 4 bases and J by 3 bases; unmatched bases: 3. Details on this clone: Its antigen is as yet unknown.

The PCR made use of 60 Vbeta and 13 Jbeta primers. Assay used: immunoSEQ multiplex PCR; TCRdb lists only in-frame clones, some missing. The sample spans under 200,000 clones; the ten largest clones claim roughly 6.7%. V is TRBV5-8 and J is TRBJ1-1; 10 bases fit TRBD1. The sample was PBMCs. The sequence was collected from a man in his thirties or forties in good health and CMV-seronegative. CDR3 DNA: TGTGCCAGCAGCGCGGACAGGGGGTACACTGAAGCTTTCTTT. Its translation: CASSADRGYTEAFF.